This TCR beta chain originates from a study of T cell repertoires in cytomegalovirus infection. Study in general: Through public TCR beta signatures, both CMV infection and matching HLA type were indicated. Overall study findings and caveats: What dominated the ex vivo response were HLA-C-restricted CMV-specific TCR beta clonotypes.

TCRdb re-called the reads with MiXCR, one entry per CDR3 protein. The sample records approximately 500,000 distinct CDR3 sequences, 26% being singletons. This clonotype showed up many times. Its antigen remains unknown. Germline V gives CDR1 SGHTA, CDR2 FQGNSA. The CDR3 is made up of 13 amino acids. Trimming cost V 2 bases and J 5 bases, with 9 bases left between them. This rearrangement joins TRBV7-2 to TRBJ2-5; D not certain. The source material was PBMCs. The TCR comes from a human donor in good health (CMV status not recorded). Some clones in this sample may be carry-over from other donors' samples. This CDR3 is CASSLRQPETQYF. The CDR3 region has the DNA TGTGCCAGCAGCTTACGACAACCCGAGACCCAGTACTTC.